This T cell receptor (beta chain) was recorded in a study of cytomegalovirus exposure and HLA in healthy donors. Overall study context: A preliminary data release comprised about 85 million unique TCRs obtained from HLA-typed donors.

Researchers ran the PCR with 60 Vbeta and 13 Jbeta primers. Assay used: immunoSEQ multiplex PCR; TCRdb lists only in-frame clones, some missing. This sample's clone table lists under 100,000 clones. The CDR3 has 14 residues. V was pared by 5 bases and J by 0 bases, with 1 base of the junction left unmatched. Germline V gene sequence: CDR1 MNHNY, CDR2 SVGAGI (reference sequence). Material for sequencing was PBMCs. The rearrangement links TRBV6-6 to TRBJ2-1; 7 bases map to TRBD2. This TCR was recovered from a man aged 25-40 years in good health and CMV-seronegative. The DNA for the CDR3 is TGTGCCAGCAGTGGCGGGAGCTCCTACAATGAGCAGTTCTTC. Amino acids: CASSGGSSYNEQFF.